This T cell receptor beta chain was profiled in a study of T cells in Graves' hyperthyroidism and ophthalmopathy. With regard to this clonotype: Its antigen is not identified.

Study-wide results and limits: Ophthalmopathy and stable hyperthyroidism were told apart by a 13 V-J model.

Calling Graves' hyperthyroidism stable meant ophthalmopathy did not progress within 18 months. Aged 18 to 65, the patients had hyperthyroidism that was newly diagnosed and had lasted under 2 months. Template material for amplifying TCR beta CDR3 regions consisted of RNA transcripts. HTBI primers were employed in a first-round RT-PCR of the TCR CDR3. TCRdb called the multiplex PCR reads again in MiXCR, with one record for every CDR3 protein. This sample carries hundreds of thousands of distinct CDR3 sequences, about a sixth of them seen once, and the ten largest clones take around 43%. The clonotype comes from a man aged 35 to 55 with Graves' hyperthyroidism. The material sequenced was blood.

Here the CDR3 DNA reads TGCGCCAGCAGCTTTGGGACAGGGGGCCGTGAGACCCAGTACTTC. Its translation: CASSFGTGGRETQYF. The gene calls are TRBV5-1 and TRBJ2-5, with TRBD1 matching over 12 bases. Unmatched junction bases numbered 4, after V lost 2 bases and J lost 5 bases. Germline lookup yields CDR1 SGHRS and CDR2 YFSETQ. The CDR3 contains 15 residues.